Sequencing of this T cell receptor beta chain was carried out in a study of CD8 T cells in ankylosing spondylitis. Study-wide findings and caveats: A TCR beta motif of fewer than ten highly homologous variants appeared characteristic of ankylosing spondylitis blood. Disease-linked clones reportedly concentrated significantly in matched ankylosing spondylitis synovial fluid.

By quantitative 5'-RACE with molecular barcodes, the TCR beta libraries were made. TCRdb reanalysed the 5' RACE reads using MiXCR and keeps one entry per CDR3 protein. The table includes around 440,000 distinct CDR3 sequences, roughly 18% detected once. V was pared by 0 bases and J by 0 bases, with 6 bases between. Germline loops: CDR1 LGHNA, CDR2 YNFKEQ. The CDR3 runs to 14 residues. Concerning this clonotype: The antigen remains undetermined.

This receptor was identified in a male donor with ankylosing spondylitis. Sequencing was done on a sample of blood, either unsorted or a sorted T cell fraction (not recorded which). The rearrangement uses TRBV4-2 and TRBJ2-7; TRBD2 might be the D (6 bases). The CDR3 region is CASSQDGSSYEQYF. DNA for the CDR3: TGTGCCAGCAGCCAAGACGGGAGCTCCTACGAGCAGTACTTC.